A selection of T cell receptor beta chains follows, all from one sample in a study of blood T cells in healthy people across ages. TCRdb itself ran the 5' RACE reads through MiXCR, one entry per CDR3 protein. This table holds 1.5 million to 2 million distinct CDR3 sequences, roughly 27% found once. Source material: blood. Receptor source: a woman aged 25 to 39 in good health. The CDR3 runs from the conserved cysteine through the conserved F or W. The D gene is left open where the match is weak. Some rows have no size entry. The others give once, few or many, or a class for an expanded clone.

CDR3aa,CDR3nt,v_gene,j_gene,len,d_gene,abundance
CASRLGQGYTEAFF,TGTGCCAGCAGGCTCGGACAGGGGTACACTGAAGCTTTCTTT,TRBV2,TRBJ1-1,14,TRBD1,.
CASSQGFAGEQYF,TGCGCCAGCAGCCAAGGATTTGCAGGCGAGCAGTACTTC,TRBV4-1,TRBJ2-7,13,.,.
CASRHRNTEAFF,TGTGCCAGCAGACACAGGAACACTGAAGCTTTCTTT,TRBV7-2,TRBJ1-1,12,.,few
CASSFQRNSPLHF,TGTGCCAGCAGTTTTCAAAGGAATTCACCCCTCCACTTT,TRBV28,TRBJ1-6,13,.,.
CASTPFFAGLADLLFYNEQFF,TGTGCCAGCACCCCCTTCTTCGCGGGACTAGCGGACCTTCTTTTCTACAATGAGCAGTTCTTC,TRBV11-2,TRBJ2-1,21,TRBD2,few
CGGDRNSPLHF,TGCGGTGGGGACAGAAATTCACCCCTCCACTTT,TRBV6-5,TRBJ1-6,11,TRBD1,.
CATLQEGETQYF,TGTGCCACCTTGCAAGAGGGGGAGACCCAGTACTTC,TRBV24-1,TRBJ2-5,12,.,.
CASSPDSARDTQYF,TGTGCCAGCAGCCCTGACAGTGCGCGGGATACGCAGTATTTT,TRBV7-2,TRBJ2-3,14,.,many
CATSDLTGSETQYF,TGTGCCACCAGTGATTTGACAGGGTCAGAGACCCAGTACTTC,TRBV24-1,TRBJ2-5,14,.,.
CASSLTSGVPFSGANVLTF,TGCGCCAGCAGCTTAACTAGCGGGGTCCCCTTCTCTGGGGCCAACGTCCTGACTTTC,TRBV5-1,TRBJ2-6,19,TRBD2,few